One and the same sample provided the 6 T cell receptor beta chains below, sequenced in a study of metastatic and nonmetastatic thyroid tumors. Nobody among the patients had been given any treatment before thyroid surgery. TCRdb re-called the PCR reads through MiXCR. The repertoire holds some 86,000 clones, with under 15% as singletons. Material: tumor tissue. The receptor set was obtained from a female donor with papillary thyroid cancer or a benign thyroid nodule (not recorded which). Some clones in this sample may be carry-over from other donors' samples.

As for this clone: A much larger clone differs by one base, so this may be a read error. This rearrangement joins TRBV2 to TRBJ2-3; D is possibly TRBD2 (6 bases). The CDR3 is made up of 15 amino acids. Germline V lookup: CDR1 SNHLY, CDR2 FYNNEI. Deletions cut 8 bases from V and 4 bases from J, with 19 bases between. CDR3 DNA: TGTGCCAGCCTCCGACTGTCGGGGGTATCAGATACGCAGTATTTT. Encoded protein: CASLRLSGVSDTQYF.

Many counts were recorded for this clone. This chain connects TRBV5-1 to TRBJ2-1; D unresolved. This CDR3 comprises 14 residues. The germline V and J ends were trimmed by 4 bases and 3 bases, with 11 bases remaining between them. Per the germline V gene, CDR1 is SGHRS and CDR2 is YFSETQ. Here the CDR3 DNA reads TGCGCCAGCAGCCCGGACGGCTACTACAATGAGCAGTTCTTC. Its translation: CASSPDGYYNEQFF.

This clone was seen many times. The same CDR3 also results from other DNA sequences found in this sample. The chain is built from TRBV28 and TRBJ2-7, with D unclear. V was shortened by 3 bases and J by 0 bases, with 9 bases between the two germline ends. There are 14 residues in the CDR3. Looked up from germline, CDR1 is MDHEN and CDR2 is SYDVKM. The CDR3 DNA is TGTGCCAGCAGTTTTGAAGGCTTCTCCTACGAGCAGTACTTC. Protein: CASSFEGFSYEQYF.

There are many counts of this clone. The J gene is TRBJ2-1, the V gene TRBV9; TRBD2 matches at 8 bases. Germline assignment: CDR1 SGDLS and CDR2 YYNGEE. The CDR3 spans 16 residues. The V segment lost 0 bases and the J segment 1 base; nucleotides outside the gene matches: 3. CDR3 bases: TGTGCCAGCAGCGTAGCTCCGGGGGGGTCCTACAATGAGCAGTTCTTC. It is translated as CASSVAPGGSYNEQFF.

This clone was observed many times. The chain recombines TRBV2 with TRBJ2-2; possibly TRBD1 for D (6 bases). The CDR3 is made up of 14 amino acids. V gave up 6 bases and J gave up 1 base, with 9 bases separating them. Germline V gene data show CDR1 as SNHLY and CDR2 as FYNNEI. The CDR3 spells CASSPGQNTGELFF. The CDR3 region has the DNA TGTGCCAGCAGCCCGGGACAGAACACCGGGGAGCTGTTTTTT.

This clone was counted a few times. With a much larger clone just one base away, this may be a read error. The CDR3 nucleotides are TGTGCCATCCACTCCGGACAGTACAATGAGCAGTTCTTC. It specifies CAIHSGQYNEQFF. The chain links TRBV19 to TRBJ2-1, with a possible D match to TRBD1 (6 bases). This CDR3 is built from 13 residues. The germline V gene encodes CDR1 LNHDA and CDR2 SQIVND (reference sequence). V dropped 10 bases and J dropped 4 bases, with 14 bases sitting between them. The whole variable domain, filled in from reference TRBV19 and TRBJ2-1, reads DGGITQSPKYLFRKEGQNVTLSCEQNLNHDAMYWYRQDPGQGLRLIYYSQIVNDFQKGDIAEGYSVSREKKESFPLTVTSAQKNPTAFYLCAIHSGQYNEQFFGPGTRLTVL.